A single T cell receptor beta chain is shown here with its context. The antigen is not known. The sample belongs to a study of shared clonotypes between healthy human individuals. Study-wide results and limits: Shared clonotypes across all four donors exceeded non-shared ones in generation probability.

Here immunoSEQ multiplex PCR was the method, and the copy in TCRdb shows in-frame clones only, minus some. The sample consists of approximately 1.9 million clones, just over 90% of them appearing once. CD45RO negativity and positive selection for CCR7 defined naive CD8 cells, a population that excluded terminally differentiated effector memory CD45RA+ cells. Trimming shortened V by 2 bases and J by 5 bases, and 7 bases separated the two germline ends. Germline V gene data show CDR1 as MNHEY and CDR2 as SVGAGI. The CDR3 runs to 13 residues. The TCR originated in a young man in good health. Some clones in this sample may be carry-over from other donors' samples. The source material was naive CD8+ T cells from PBMCs. V and J are TRBV6-5 and TRBJ2-1; no clear D. Written as DNA, the CDR3 is TGTGCCAGCAGTTACGGCAGCAACAATGAGCAGTTCTTC. This encodes CASSYGSNNEQFF.